The 3 T cell receptor beta chains below come from one sample, sequenced in a study of CD8+CD57+ T cells in acquired aplastic anemia (dated by TCRdb to between 2018 and 2020). TCRdb shows the sequencer as Illumina HiSeq 2000. Profiling of TCR beta VDJ combinations and CDR3 sequences used genomic DNA as the template. The public reads were reanalyzed by TCRdb: fastp trimming at Q25, MiXCR alignment, in-frame beta chains only. For every CDR3 protein sequence, its rows merge into one entry that carries the most common genes and DNA. The sample contains approximately 200,000 distinct CDR3 sequences, less than 65% of them found a single time. Of the sample, roughly 15% falls within the top ten clones. Sequenced sample: sorted CD4+, CD8+, or CD8+CD57+ T cells (not recorded which) from PBMCs. These receptors came from a human donor in good health, serving as a control.

In this sample, this clonotype turned up once. This chain joins TRBV7-9 and TRBJ2-1, with 8 bases aligning to TRBD2. Germline lookup yields CDR1 SEHNR and CDR2 FQNEAQ (reference sequence). This CDR3 is 18 amino acids long. V lost 2 bases and J lost 8; bases outside the gene matches: 17. This CDR3 reads CASSLLSRRGELRHEQFF. The DNA of the CDR3 is TGTGCCAGCAGCTTACTCTCGCGGCGGGGGGAGTTACGTCATGAGCAGTTCTTC.

This chain uses TRBV7-2 with TRBJ1-2, with D possibly matching TRBD1 (5 bases). CDR3 size: 14 residues. V was clipped by 5 bases and J by 5 bases, with 15 bases between them. Germline V gives CDR1 SGHTA, CDR2 FQGNSA. CDR3 amino acids: CASSQDQGRYGYTF. The CDR3 DNA reads as TGTGCCAGCAGCCAGGACCAGGGCCGGTATGGCTACACCTTC.

The chain carries TRBV6-6 and TRBJ1-3; D uncertain. V was cut by 2 bases and J by 8 bases, with 13 bases left in between. This CDR3 spans 14 amino acids. Germline V gene sequence: CDR1 MNHNY, CDR2 SVGAGI (reference sequence). The CDR3 region is CASSYETFRDTIYF. The CDR3 bases are TGTGCCAGCAGTTACGAGACGTTTCGAGACACCATATATTTT.